The 26 T cell receptor beta chains below come from one sample, sequenced in a study of CD8 T cells in ankylosing spondylitis. Study results and caveats: What seemed typical of ankylosing spondylitis blood was a TCR beta motif built from roughly 8 highly homologous variants.

Antigens of these TCRs are unknown. TCRdb reprocessed the 5' RACE reads with MiXCR, giving one entry per CDR3 protein. This sample yields roughly 490,000 distinct CDR3 sequences, of which roughly 5% are seen a single time; 3% to 4% belongs to the top ten. Material: blood, either unsorted or a sorted T cell fraction (not recorded which). These receptors originate from a male donor with ankylosing spondylitis.

This clonotype occurred many times. An end of the junction differs from the germline gene, which may be a read error. The CDR3 reads CSASPLLEQGYNEQFF. CDR3 DNA sequence: TGCAGTGCTAGTCCGTTGTTAGAACAGGGCTACAACGAGCAGTTCTTC. The rearrangement links TRBV20-1 to TRBJ2-1; TRBD1 might be the D (6 bases). Germline V CDR1 and CDR2: DFQATT, SNEGSKA (reference sequence). CDR3 length: 16 residues.

This clonotype was picked up many times. The chain links TRBV7-2 to TRBJ2-1; 8 bases line up with TRBD2. V lost 7 bases and J lost 8; bases outside the gene matches: 4. The CDR3 is 12 amino acids. Germline V CDR1 and CDR2: SGHTA, FQGNSA. This CDR3 is CASTTSAHEQFF. The CDR3 DNA reads TGTGCCAGCACGACTAGCGCCCATGAGCAGTTCTTC. The full variable domain, with the rest looked up from reference TRBV7-2 and TRBJ2-1, is GAGVSQSPSNKVTEKGKDVELRCDPISGHTALYWYRQSLGQGLEFLIYFQGNSAPDKSGLPSDRFSAERTGGSVSTLTIQRTQQEDSAVYLCASTTSAHEQFFGPGTRLTVL.

This clonotype has at least ten counts. The CDR3 protein is CATSRTWTETNTGELFF. In DNA, the CDR3 is TGTGCCACCAGCAGGACATGGACGGAAACGAACACCGGGGAGCTGTTTTTT. This chain uses TRBV15 with TRBJ2-2; D uncertain. This CDR3 comprises 17 residues. Trimming took off 3 bases at V and 0 bases at J, with 14 bases between the two ends. CDR1 is LNHNV and CDR2 is YYDKDF in the germline V gene (reference sequence).

This clonotype was counted at least ten times. The V gene is TRBV20-1, the J gene TRBJ2-1; TRBD2 is a possible D gene (6 bases). CDR3 size: 16 residues. The V end was cut by 3 bases, the J end by 2 bases, with 17 bases between. Germline V gene data show CDR1 as DFQATT and CDR2 as SNEGSKA (reference sequence). The CDR3 DNA is TGCAGTGCTAGGCCCCCCGGGACTCTCACCTACAATGAGCAGTTCTTC. Its translation: CSARPPGTLTYNEQFF.

This clonotype showed up many times. CDR3 protein: CASCRDRGSPLHF. CDR3 nucleotide sequence: TGTGCCAGCTGCCGGGACAGGGGATCACCCCTCCACTTT. This sequence joins TRBV7-2 and TRBJ1-6; 10 bases are a match to TRBD1. This CDR3 contains 13 residues. J was trimmed by 10 bases and V by 8 bases; bases with no gene match: 5. Germline values: CDR1 SGHTA, CDR2 FQGNSA. Combining the CDR3 with reference TRBV7-2 and TRBJ1-6 gives the whole variable domain GAGVSQSPSNKVTEKGKDVELRCDPISGHTALYWYRQSLGQGLEFLIYFQGNSAPDKSGLPSDRFSAERTGGSVSTLTIQRTQQEDSAVYLCASCRDRGSPLHFGNGTRLTVT.

The chain is built from TRBV15 and TRBJ2-7; 9 nucleotides match TRBD1. CDR1 and CDR2 from the germline V gene are LNHNV and YYDKDF (reference sequence). The CDR3 is 16 amino acids. Germline trimming cut 0 bases from V and 0 bases from J; bases unmatched to any gene: 3. The CDR3 DNA reads as TGTGCCACCAGCAGAGAGGGGACAGGGAACTCCTACGAGCAGTACTTC. Translation gives CATSREGTGNSYEQYF.

This clonotype was detected many times. The chain uses TRBV28 and TRBJ1-1; possible D gene TRBD1, 5 bases. Trimming left V 4 bases short and J 4 bases short, with 13 bases between. The germline gives CDR1 MDHEN, CDR2 SYDVKM. This CDR3 is 14 amino acids long. CDR3 coding DNA: TGTGCCAGCAGTTCTGGGGCCTCCTCCACTGAAGCTTTCTTT. It specifies CASSSGASSTEAFF. Full variable domain (remainder filled in from reference TRBV28 and TRBJ1-1): DVKVTQSSRYLVKRTGEKVFLECVQDMDHENMFWYRQDPGLGLRLIYFSYDVKMKEKGDIPEGYSVSREKKERFSLILESASTNQTSMYLCASSSGASSTEAFFGQGTRLTVV.

This clonotype occurred many times. The V gene is TRBV4-3, the J gene TRBJ1-4, with no clear D. CDR1 and CDR2 from the germline V gene are LGHNA and YSLEER. This CDR3 has 14 amino acids. The germline V and J ends were trimmed by 0 bases and 5 bases, with 7 bases remaining between them. CDR3 loop: CASSQDLGNEKLFF. Here the CDR3 DNA reads TGCGCCAGCAGCCAAGATTTAGGAAATGAAAAACTGTTTTTT.

This clonotype was counted many times. The chain combines TRBV15 with TRBJ2-1; TRBD1 matches 7 bases. Germline CDR1 reads LNHNV; CDR2 reads YYDKDF (reference sequence). Losses at the gene ends were 9 bases for V and 1 base for J; bases not matched to a gene: 3. This CDR3 region has 13 residues. The DNA of the CDR3 is TGTGCCACGACAGGGACATCCTACAATGAGCAGTTCTTC. Residues: CATTGTSYNEQFF.

This clonotype was picked up many times. The chain has TRBV7-6 and TRBJ2-1; D uncertain. Looked up from germline, CDR1 is SGHVS and CDR2 is FNYEAQ. The germline V and J ends were trimmed by 5 bases and 3 bases, with 11 bases remaining between them. The CDR3 has 14 amino acids. CDR3 protein: CASSPPKIYNEQFF. CDR3 nucleotides: TGTGCCAGCAGCCCCCCAAAGATCTACAATGAGCAGTTCTTC.

There are many counts of this clonotype. This chain joins TRBV20-1 and TRBJ2-5; D is undetermined. The germline CDR1 and CDR2 sequences are DFQATT and SNEGSKA (reference sequence). V was pared by 2 bases and J by 1 base, with 8 bases between. The CDR3 has 13 amino acids. The CDR3 bases are TGCAGTGCTAGACTCCCCCTCCAAGAGACCCAGTACTTC. Its translation is CSARLPLQETQYF.

This clonotype was recorded at least ten times. The chain recombines TRBV7-6 with TRBJ2-3, with D possibly being TRBD1 (6 bases). The CDR3 totals 12 residues. In germline, CDR1 is SGHVS, CDR2 FNYEAQ. V gave up 5 bases and J gave up 15 bases, with 18 bases separating them. The CDR3 sequence: CASSAPDRVHYF. As DNA, the CDR3 is TGTGCCAGCAGCGCCCCGGACAGAGTTCACTATTTT.

Turning to this clonotype: An end of the junction does not agree with germline; a read error may underlie this. CDR3 amino acids: CASSLWDRRNAEAFF. The CDR3 DNA sequence: TGTGCCAGCAGTCTTTGGGACAGGAGGAACGCTGAAGCTTTCTTT. J is TRBJ1-1 and V is TRBV3-1, with TRBD1 identical over 8 bases. Germline V gives CDR1 LGHDT, CDR2 YNNKEL (reference sequence). The CDR3 contains 15 residues.

Many counts were recorded for this clonotype. The rearrangement uses TRBV27 and TRBJ1-6; unclear D gene. Germline values: CDR1 MNHEY, CDR2 SMNVEV (reference sequence). Trimming removed 4 bases at V and 5 bases at J, with 12 bases between. This CDR3 contains 15 residues. The CDR3 sequence: CASSWVRRNNSPLHF. CDR3 nucleotide sequence: TGTGCCAGCAGTTGGGTTCGCAGGAATAATTCACCCCTCCACTTT.

This clonotype was counted only a few times. This rearrangement joins TRBV20-1 to TRBJ2-7; either TRBD1 or TRBD2 may fit D (5 bases each). The CDR3 is 14 amino acids. The germline V gene encodes CDR1 DFQATT and CDR2 SNEGSKA (reference sequence). The ends were cut back, 6 bases at V and 1 base at J, with 16 bases in the middle. Written as DNA, the CDR3 is TGCAGTGCCAGGGTGGGGAGTGTGTCCTACGAGCAGTACTTC. This gives the protein CSARVGSVSYEQYF.

This clonotype was detected many times. This chain links TRBV7-2 with TRBJ2-3; 15 bases line up with TRBD2. The V gene end was trimmed by 5 bases and the J gene end by 6 bases; junction bases not matched to a gene: 6. CDR3 length equals 16 residues. Looked up from germline, CDR1 is SGHTA and CDR2 is FQGNSA. As DNA, the CDR3 is TGTGCCAGCAGCCCGTGGACTAGCGGGGGGGCGGATACGCAGTATTTT. This sequence encodes CASSPWTSGGADTQYF. Full variable domain (outside the CDR3, taken from reference TRBV7-2 and TRBJ2-3): GAGVSQSPSNKVTEKGKDVELRCDPISGHTALYWYRQSLGQGLEFLIYFQGNSAPDKSGLPSDRFSAERTGGSVSTLTIQRTQQEDSAVYLCASSPWTSGGADTQYFGPGTRLTVL.

This clonotype was observed a few times. The genes are TRBV4-3 and TRBJ2-3; a possible D gene is TRBD1 (8 bases). The CDR3 consists of 17 residues. Germline V lookup: CDR1 LGHNA, CDR2 YSLEER. Trimming took off 0 bases at V and 7 bases at J, with 20 bases between the two ends. The DNA of the CDR3 is TGCGCCAGCAGCCAAGACCGGACAGGGCCGGGGGGAAATACGCAGTATTTT. Its protein is CASSQDRTGPGGNTQYF.

The sample holds many counts of this clonotype. V is TRBV5-1 and J is TRBJ1-2; D remains unclear. Germline V gene lookup returns CDR1 SGHRS and CDR2 YFSETQ. The CDR3 is 12 amino acids. Trimming took 4 bases from V and 2 from J, leaving 6 bases between them. This chain's CDR3 is CASSPQNYGYTF. DNA of the CDR3: TGCGCCAGCAGCCCACAGAACTATGGCTACACCTTC.

The sample holds many counts of this clonotype. J is TRBJ1-5 and V is TRBV20-1, with TRBD1 matching over 9 bases. Trimming cost V 2 bases and J 7 bases; bases outside gene matches: 3. This CDR3 has 13 amino acids. Germline CDR1 and CDR2: DFQATT and SNEGSKA (reference sequence). CDR3 sequence reads: CSARRDRDQPQHF. In DNA, the CDR3 is TGCAGTGCTAGACGGGACAGGGACCAGCCCCAGCATTTT.

This chain joins TRBV27 and TRBJ2-7, with TRBD2 matching over 8 bases. Germline CDR1 is MNHEY and CDR2 is SMNVEV (reference sequence). The CDR3 sequence is 15 residues long. The V and J ends lost 5 bases and 3 bases, in that order; junction bases with no gene match: 9. CDR3 coding DNA: TGTGCCAGCAGTCCCTCGGGGGGGTTCGGCTACGAGCAGTACTTC. This sequence encodes CASSPSGGFGYEQYF.

This clonotype turned up a few times. This chain connects TRBV11-1 to TRBJ1-1; 8 bases align to TRBD1. This CDR3 is 19 amino acids long. Trimming cost V 4 bases and J 6 bases; bases outside gene matches: 22. The germline V gene encodes CDR1 SGHAT and CDR2 FQDESV (reference sequence). CDR3 nucleotide sequence: TGTGCCAGCAGCTATGATCTTGTAACGGACAGGGTAAATTACGCTGAAGCTTTCTTT. Its translation is CASSYDLVTDRVNYAEAFF.

This clonotype was seen ten or more times. The genes are TRBV10-3 and TRBJ1-1; D perhaps matches TRBD1 (5 bases). The CDR3 contains 13 residues. Trimming took 2 bases from V and 10 from J, leaving 14 bases between them. Germline-derived CDR1 and CDR2 are ENHRY and SYGVKD. This chain's CDR3 is CAISEKQDMVAFF. CDR3 bases: TGTGCCATCAGTGAGAAACAGGACATGGTAGCTTTCTTT.

In its sample, this clonotype was seen many times. The chain has TRBV29-1 and TRBJ1-2, with TRBD1 identical over 10 bases. Germline CDR1 and CDR2: SQVTM and ANQGSEA. The CDR3 is 16 residues long. V trimming: 6 bases; J trimming: 9 bases; junction bases outside the gene matches: 19. CDR3 residues: CSVDRLPGQGKFSYTF. CDR3 nucleotide sequence: TGCAGCGTCGACCGTCTGCCGGGACAGGGGAAATTTAGCTACACCTTC.

The rearrangement uses TRBV19 and TRBJ1-3; D is undetermined. V was clipped by 3 bases and J by 4 bases, with 4 bases between them. Germline CDR1 and CDR2: LNHDA and SQIVND (reference sequence). CDR3 size: 12 residues. In nucleotides, the CDR3 is TGTGCCAGTAGTATCCTGGGAAACACCATATATTTT. It codes for CASSILGNTIYF.

This clonotype was picked up many times. The chain uses TRBV27 and TRBJ2-7; no clear D. V lost 11 bases to trimming and J lost 3 bases, with 14 bases between them. Germline CDR1 and CDR2: MNHEY and SMNVEV (reference sequence). The CDR3 consists of 12 residues. In nucleotides, the CDR3 is TGTGCCGCCGGATTACCCCACTACGAGCAGTACTTC. Amino acids: CAAGLPHYEQYF.

The rearrangement joins TRBV20-1 to TRBJ2-3; 13 bases fit TRBD2. Per germline, CDR1 DFQATT and CDR2 SNEGSKA (reference sequence). The V segment lost 6 bases and the J segment 4 bases; nucleotides outside the gene matches: 4. The CDR3 length is 14 residues. The CDR3 nucleotides read TGCAGTGCAAGGACTAGCGGGAGACCAGATACGCAGTATTTT. Translation gives CSARTSGRPDTQYF.